This T cell receptor beta chain is from a study of neoadjuvant anti-PD-1 for oral cavity cancer. Overall study: Before surgery, most patients got three to four biweekly 3 mg/kg nivolumab doses.

Study-wide results and caveats: TCR analyses covered only three patients per response group. After neoadjuvant nivolumab, PBMC T cell clonality was significantly higher in non-responders than responders.

V was pared by 10 bases and J by 0 bases, with 13 bases of the junction left unmatched. The CDR3 sequence is 17 residues long. The V gene's germline CDR1 is LNHDA and CDR2 SQIVND (reference sequence). Clones were read by immunoSEQ multiplex PCR, and TCRdb kept only the in-frame ones, dropping some. The table shows around 60,000 clones, with around 80% occurring only once. In regard to this clone: The target antigen is unknown.

Cohort: HPV-negative, locally advanced oral cavity squamous cell carcinoma patients. This receptor was taken from a person aged 35 to 85 with oral cavity squamous cell carcinoma. The starting material was PBMCs, obtained before nivolumab (anti-PD-1) treatment. The chain employs TRBV19 and TRBJ1-4; 8 bases match TRBD1. The CDR3, as DNA: TGTGCCACCCGAATCGGGACAGGCCCTGCAACTAATGAAAAACTGTTTTTT. Translated: CATRIGTGPATNEKLFF.